The clone carrying this T cell receptor (beta chain) was recorded at least ten times. TCR beta CDR3 regions were amplified from RNA. TCR CDR3 underwent first-round RT-PCR with the HTBI primer set. TCRdb re-called the multiplex PCR reads through MiXCR, storing one row per CDR3 protein. The table lists around 250,000 distinct CDR3 sequences, roughly 15% of them singletons. This record comes from a study of T cells in Graves' hyperthyroidism and ophthalmopathy. CDR3 size: 16 residues. V was shortened by 0 bases and J by 0 bases, with 15 bases between the two germline ends. CDR1 and CDR2 (germline): DFQATT, SNEGSKA (reference sequence).

The chain recombines TRBV20-1 with TRBJ2-7, with D unresolved. Sequencing was performed on blood. The TCR sequence derives from a woman in her thirties or forties with Graves' hyperthyroidism that later progressed to Graves' ophthalmopathy. The CDR3 here is CSARDFRQAVSYEQYF. CDR3 sequence (DNA): TGCAGTGCTAGAGATTTTAGGCAGGCAGTCTCCTACGAGCAGTACTTC.